The subject of this entry is one TCR beta chain. The target antigen is unknown. Each CDR3 protein gets one entry after TCRdb re-called the reads with MiXCR. This table holds 450,000 to 550,000 distinct CDR3 sequences, about 39% found once. These data belong to a study of T cell repertoires in cytomegalovirus infection. In the study overall: Public TCR beta signatures indicated both CMV infection and matching HLA type. The study, taken as a whole, reports: Within the response measured ex vivo, HLA-C-restricted CMV-specific TCR beta clonotypes were dominant. CMV carriers with the relevant HLA were identified by cumulative public TCR beta family frequency.

The CDR3 has 18 residues. V was pared by 4 bases and J by 7 bases, with 15 bases of the junction left unmatched. Germline CDR1 is MNHEY and CDR2 is SMNVEV (reference sequence). The sequencing here drew on cultured PBMCs, taken from culture after CMV antigen stimulation. This clonotype was obtained from a human donor in good health (CMV status not recorded). Some clones in this sample may be carry-over from other donors' samples. This chain uses TRBV27 with TRBJ1-6; 8 bases match TRBD1. The CDR3 DNA follows: TGTGCCAGCAGTTCCTCGGATAGGACAGGGTGGGGAAATTCACCCCTCCACTTT. This translates into CASSSSDRTGWGNSPLHF.